This TCR beta chain was identified in a study of CD8+CD57+ T cells in acquired aplastic anemia. Looked up from germline, CDR1 is LNHDA and CDR2 is SQIVND (reference sequence). V dropped 5 bases and J dropped 1; count of bases not matched to a gene: 6. This CDR3 has 15 amino acids. The template for TCR beta VDJ and CDR3 sequence profiling was genomic DNA. In TCRdb, the reads were re-called with MiXCR into one record per CDR3 protein. Among 250,000 to 300,000 distinct CDR3 sequences listed, 55% to 60% were seen once. V usage is TRBV19 and J usage is TRBJ2-3; 7 positions agree with TRBD1. The TCR originated in a human donor with severe aplastic anemia or a healthy control (not recorded which). The sample taken for sequencing was sorted CD4+, CD8+, or CD8+CD57+ T cells (not recorded which) from PBMCs. The CDR3 here is CASSVNRGRTDTQYF. The CDR3 region has the DNA TGTGCCAGTAGTGTCAACAGGGGACGCACAGATACGCAGTATTTT.